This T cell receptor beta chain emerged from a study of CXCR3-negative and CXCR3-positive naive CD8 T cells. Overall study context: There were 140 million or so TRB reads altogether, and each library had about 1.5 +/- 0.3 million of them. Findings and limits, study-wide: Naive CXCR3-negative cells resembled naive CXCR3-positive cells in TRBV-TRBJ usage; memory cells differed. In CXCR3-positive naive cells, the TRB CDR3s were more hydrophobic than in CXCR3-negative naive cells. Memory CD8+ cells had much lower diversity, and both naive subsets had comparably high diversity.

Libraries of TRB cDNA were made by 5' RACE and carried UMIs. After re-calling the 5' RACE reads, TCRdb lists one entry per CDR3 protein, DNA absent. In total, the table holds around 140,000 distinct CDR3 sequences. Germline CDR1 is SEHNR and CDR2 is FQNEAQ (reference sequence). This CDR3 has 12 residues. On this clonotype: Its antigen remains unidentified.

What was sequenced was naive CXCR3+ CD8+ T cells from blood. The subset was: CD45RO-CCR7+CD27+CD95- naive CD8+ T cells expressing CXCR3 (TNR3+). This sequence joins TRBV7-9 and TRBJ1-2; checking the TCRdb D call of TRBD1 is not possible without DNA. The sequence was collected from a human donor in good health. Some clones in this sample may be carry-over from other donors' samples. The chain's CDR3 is CASSPTGGGYTF.